A single sample gave rise to the 7 T cell receptor beta chains below, sequenced in a study of regulatory T cells in long-lasting Graves disease. Time point described: newly diagnosed GD, antithyroid drugs for less than 3 months. The authors made the TCR library using RNA they extracted from PBMCs. Building of the TCR beta libraries involved iRepertoire HTBI primers and Arm-PCR of CDR3 regions. TCRdb called the multiplex PCR reads again in MiXCR, with one record for every CDR3 protein. Of under 800,000 distinct CDR3 sequences listed, roughly 15% are singletons. These data were likewise used in another study, on T cells in Graves' hyperthyroidism and ophthalmopathy.

Sample: peripheral blood mononuclear cells (PBMCs), taken at new diagnosis, from a patient treated with antithyroid drugs. The receptor set was obtained from a woman aged 25 to 39 with Graves disease.

This clonotype was observed many times. The chain uses TRBV20-1 and TRBJ2-2; TRBD1 might be the D (5 bases). Germline assignment: CDR1 DFQATT and CDR2 SNEGSKA (reference sequence). V lost 1 base and J lost 0, with 6 bases in between. The length of the CDR3 is 14 residues. CDR3 region: CSARGGPNTGELFF. For the CDR3, the DNA is TGCAGTGCTAGAGGGGGCCCGAACACCGGGGAGCTGTTTTTT.

At least ten counts were recorded for this clonotype. CDR3 DNA: TGTGCCAGCAGTCTCCCATCGGGGACCCAGTACTTC. The encoded protein is CASSLPSGTQYF. The chain is built from TRBV12-3 or TRBV12-4 and TRBJ2-5; D unresolved. Trimming pared 5 bases from V and 7 bases from J, leaving 11 bases between. This CDR3 has 12 residues.

Many counts were recorded for this clonotype. J is TRBJ1-5 and V is TRBV2; 7 nucleotides align to TRBD1. The ends lost 4 bases at V and 0 bases at J; junction bases unmatched: 3. The CDR3 consists of 15 residues. Germline CDR1 SNHLY, CDR2 FYNNEI. The CDR3 loop is CASSGTGNSNQPQHF. The CDR3 DNA reads TGTGCCAGCAGTGGGACAGGAAATAGCAATCAGCCCCAGCATTTT.

The gene calls are TRBV6-1 and TRBJ1-1, with a possible D match to TRBD1 (6 bases). This CDR3 contains 14 residues. With 8 bases removed from V and 4 bases from J, the gap between germline ends came to 17 bases. Germline assignment: CDR1 MNHNS and CDR2 SASEGT. The CDR3 region is CASAPGAQSTEAFF. As DNA, the CDR3 is TGTGCCAGCGCGCCGGGGGCGCAATCCACTGAAGCTTTCTTT.

On this clonotype itself: A much more abundant neighbour one base away suggests this may be a read error. The chain couples TRBV2 to TRBJ2-2; tentative D call: TRBD2 (5 bases). This CDR3 is 15 amino acids long. Germline CDR1 reads SNHLY; CDR2 reads FYNNEI. CDR3: CASKSVDKSPGELLF. DNA of the CDR3: TGTGCCAGCAAAAGCGTCGACAAGAGTCCCGGGGAGCTGCTTTTT.

The rearrangement joins TRBV4-1 to TRBJ2-4; tentative D call: TRBD2 (5 bases). The CDR3 is 15 amino acids. Germline CDR1 reads MGHRA; CDR2 reads YSYEKL. Between the trimmed V and J ends, which lost 3 bases and 0 bases, there was a span of 9 bases. CDR3 protein: CASSHGLLAKNIQYF. CDR3 sequence (DNA): TGCGCCAGCAGCCACGGACTGTTAGCCAAAAACATTCAGTACTTC.

This clonotype was counted at least ten times. This chain links TRBV29-1 with TRBJ1-1, with D possibly matching TRBD1 (5 bases). Germline loops: CDR1 SQVTM, CDR2 ANQGSEA. The CDR3 length is 12 residues. Trimming removed 7 bases from V and 4 bases from J, with 13 bases in between. The CDR3 region has the DNA TGCAGCGCCGCAGGGATCGGCACTGAAGCTTTCTTT. It specifies CSAAGIGTEAFF.